This T cell receptor (beta chain) was retrieved from a study of blood T cell repertoires in COVID-19. For the study at large: Both acute and convalescent COVID-19 samples were obtained from the United States, Italy and Spain. Sample material is recorded as cDNA or gDNA derived from T cells, B-cell-depleted T cells, or PBMCs.

Original analysis: Amplification of reference gene primers was used by the study to estimate nucleated cell counts. Assay used: immunoSEQ multiplex PCR; TCRdb lists only in-frame clones, some missing. V, J and clone size are those of that table, while D and trimming were read from the DNA. The sample contains around 99,000 clones, around 89% of which appear only once. Trimming stripped 3 bases from V and 4 bases from J, with 5 bases between. This CDR3 is 12 amino acids long. CDR1 is SGDLS and CDR2 is YYNGEE in the germline V gene. The sample was peripheral blood. The chain combines TRBV9 with TRBJ1-3; D is uncertain. This clonotype was sampled from a man in his fifties or sixties with active or convalescent COVID-19. The CDR3 nucleotides are TGTGCCAGCAGCGGCACAGGAAACACCATATATTTT. The encoded protein is CASSGTGNTIYF.